The subject of this entry is one T cell receptor (beta chain). Trimming removed 0 bases from V and 5 bases from J, with 13 bases in between. In germline, CDR1 is MGHRA, CDR2 YSYEKL. CDR3 length equals 15 residues. CD45RO-negative, CCR7-selected cells formed the naive CD8 fraction, which excluded terminally differentiated effector memory CD45RA+ cells. Here immunoSEQ multiplex PCR was the method, and the copy in TCRdb shows in-frame clones only, minus some. The sample shows nearly 2 million clones, roughly 94% of them seen only once. The sample is drawn from a study of shared clonotypes between healthy human individuals.

The TCR sequence derives from a man aged 18 to 35 in good health. The V call is TRBV4-1, the J call TRBJ1-2; D gene ambiguous. The sequencing input was naive CD8+ T cells sorted from blood. CDR3 protein: CASSQEKGLRYGYTF. CDR3 nucleotide sequence: TGCGCCAGCAGCCAAGAAAAAGGTTTAAGATATGGCTACACCTTC.